Sequencing of this T cell receptor beta chain was carried out in a study of control samples from healthy donors and cancer patients. Using immunoSEQ multiplex PCR, the repertoire was profiled, and TCRdb retains in-frame clones only, with some absent. The table shows about 120,000 clones, with approximately 93% occurring only once. Germline CDR1 is DFQATT and CDR2 is SNEGSKA (reference sequence). This CDR3 region has 17 residues. V trimming: 3 bases; J trimming: 3 bases; junction bases outside the gene matches: 7. The TCR sequence derives from a man under 40 in good health. Sequenced: blood. The rearrangement uses TRBV20-1 and TRBJ2-2, with 13 bases lining up with TRBD2. CDR3: CSASRTSGGAHTGELFF. The CDR3, as DNA: TGCAGTGCTAGTCGCACTAGCGGGGGGGCGCACACCGGGGAGCTGTTTTTT.